This T cell receptor (beta chain) originates from a study of T cells after yellow fever vaccination. MiXCR, applied by TCRdb to the 5' RACE reads, yields one record per CDR3 protein. The sample shows 200,000 to 300,000 distinct CDR3 sequences, approximately 3.5% of them seen only once. J was trimmed by 4 bases and V by 1 base; bases with no gene match: 6. CDR3 size: 16 residues. The germline CDR1 and CDR2 sequences are SGHRS and YFSETQ. This clonotype showed up many times. This chain uses TRBV5-1 with TRBJ2-1; 9 bases align to TRBD2. This clonotype was obtained from a man aged 18 to 30 who received the YFV17D yellow fever vaccine. The specimen comprised PBMCs, sampled 15 days after the yellow fever booster vaccination. The CDR3, as DNA: TGCGCCAGCAGCTTGCAACGCGGGGGGGATTACAATGAGCAGTTCTTC. This sequence encodes CASSLQRGGDYNEQFF.